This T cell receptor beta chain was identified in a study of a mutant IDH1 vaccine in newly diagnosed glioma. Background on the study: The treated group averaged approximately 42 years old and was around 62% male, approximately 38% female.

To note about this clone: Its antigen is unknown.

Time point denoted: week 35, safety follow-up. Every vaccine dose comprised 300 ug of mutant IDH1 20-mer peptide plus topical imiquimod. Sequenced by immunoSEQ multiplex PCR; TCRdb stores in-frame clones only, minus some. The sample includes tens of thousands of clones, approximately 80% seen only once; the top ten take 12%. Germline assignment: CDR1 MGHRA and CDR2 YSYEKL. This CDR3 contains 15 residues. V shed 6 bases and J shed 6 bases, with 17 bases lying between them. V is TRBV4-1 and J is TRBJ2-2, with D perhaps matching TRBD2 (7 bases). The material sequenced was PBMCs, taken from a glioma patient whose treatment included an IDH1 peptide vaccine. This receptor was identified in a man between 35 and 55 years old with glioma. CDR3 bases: TGCGCCAGCAGACTGCCGGGGGGCCGAGCCGGGGAGCTGTTTTTT. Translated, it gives CASRLPGGRAGELFF.